This T cell receptor (beta chain) was obtained from a study of T cells in Graves' hyperthyroidism and ophthalmopathy. The CDR3 regions of TCR beta were amplified from RNA transcripts. The TCR CDR3 first-round RT-PCR relied on the HTBI primer set. TCRdb independently ran MiXCR on the multiplex PCR reads; one entry per CDR3 protein. The sample records 500,000 to 600,000 distinct CDR3 sequences, approximately 20% being singletons. At least 3 on the Clinical Activity Score was recorded for ophthalmopathy patients, who also had NOSPECS grade at least 4 and duration under 3 months. Source material: blood. The TCR comes from a middle-aged man with Graves' ophthalmopathy.

The CDR3 sequence: CASSYARTGNGYTF. The DNA of the CDR3 is TGTGCCAGCAGTTACGCACGGACAGGGAATGGCTACACCTTC. The chain couples TRBV6-2 or TRBV6-3 to TRBJ1-2; 8 positions agree with TRBD1. Trimming cost V 2 bases and J 6 bases; bases outside gene matches: 5. Germline V lookup: CDR1 MNHEY, CDR2 SVGEGT. This CDR3 region has 14 residues.